This TCR beta chain was sequenced during a study of CXCR3-negative and CXCR3-positive naive CD8 T cells. Study-wide background: The dataset comprises 110 million to 150 million TRB reads in total, with about 1.5 +/- 0.3 million reads per library.

This CDR3 spans 14 amino acids. The V gene's germline CDR1 is MDHEN and CDR2 SYDVKM. The libraries of TRB cDNA were constructed through 5' RACE using UMI labels. Using the 5' RACE reads, TCRdb records one entry per CDR3 protein without DNA. The repertoire table contains roughly 71,000 distinct CDR3 sequences. General study findings and limits: Diversity proved comparably high across both naive subsets and much lower in memory CD8+ cells. TRB CDR3s of CXCR3-positive naive cells were more hydrophobic than those of CXCR3-negative naive cells.

In the case of this clonotype: The antigen is undetermined.

Sorting yielded triplicates of more than 250,000 cells for each CD8+ T cell subset. The chain is built from TRBV28 and TRBJ2-1; TCRdb's D gene call, TRBD2, goes unchecked for lack of DNA. The TCR was taken from a human donor in good health. Some clones in this sample may be carry-over from other donors' samples. The sample taken for sequencing was naive CXCR3- CD8+ T cells from blood. Noted subset: CD45RO-CCR7+CD27+CD95- naive CD8+ T cells lacking CXCR3 (TNR3-). The CDR3 sequence: CASSEGLAGNEQFF. The full variable domain, its missing parts supplied by reference TRBV28 and TRBJ2-1, is DVKVTQSSRYLVKRTGEKVFLECVQDMDHENMFWYRQDPGLGLRLIYFSYDVKMKEKGDIPEGYSVSREKKERFSLILESASTNQTSMYLCASSEGLAGNEQFFGPGTRLTVL.